This TCR beta chain was found in a study of cytomegalovirus exposure and HLA in healthy donors. The PCR ran on 60 Vbeta and 13 Jbeta primers. The assay was immunoSEQ multiplex PCR, and TCRdb's table has in-frame clones only and misses some. The sample holds about 190,000 clones, 75% to 80% seen once. CDR1 is PRHDT and CDR2 is FYEKMQ in the germline V gene (reference sequence). V was clipped by 5 bases and J by 6 bases; unmatched bases: 15. This CDR3 contains 17 residues. Findings and limits, study-wide: Cytomegalovirus status was reportedly diagnosed by the classifier with high sensitivity and specificity. In a later analysis, the majority of CMV-associated beta chains seemingly showed HLA restriction.

Turning to this clone: The antigen is not known.

The chain employs TRBV13 and TRBJ2-1; 8 nucleotides agree with TRBD2. The sequence derives from a woman aged 25 to 39 in good health and CMV-seropositive. The sample was PBMCs. The CDR3 here is CASSPSPGLAPLNEQFF. The CDR3 DNA reads TGTGCCAGCAGCCCCTCTCCAGGACTAGCTCCCCTCAATGAGCAGTTCTTC.